This T cell receptor beta chain appears in the sequencing data of a study of shared clonotypes between healthy human individuals. Study-level information: The donor group consisted of two women and three men, aged 18 to 49. Whole-study findings and limits: Clonotype sharing among donors was expected to depend on sequencing depth.

It was about 82 million PBMCs that unsorted samples used for genomic DNA. Profiling relied on immunoSEQ multiplex PCR, and the TCRdb table lists in-frame clones only, not all of them. The repertoire holds fewer than 600,000 clones, with roughly 77% as singletons. Germline CDR1 is SNHLY and CDR2 is FYNNEI. Deletions cut 4 bases from V and 4 bases from J, with 13 bases between. The CDR3 contains 15 residues. Note on this clone: Its matching antigen is unknown.

Sequenced: PBMCs. The source of this sequence is a woman aged 35 to 49 in good health. Some clones in this sample may be carry-over from other donors' samples. The chain uses TRBV2 and TRBJ1-4, with a possible D match to TRBD1 (6 bases). CDR3 nucleotides: TGTGCCAGCAGTGGGACAGTGCGTGGTAATGAAAAACTGTTTTTT. This sequence encodes CASSGTVRGNEKLFF.